What follows is one TCR beta chain and its context. The sample originates from a study of blood T cell repertoires in COVID-19. Sequencing used immunoSEQ multiplex PCR; TCRdb keeps in-frame clones, though not all of them. The sample holds approximately 160,000 clones; approximately 87% are singletons and the top ten take around 4.8%. V trimming: 1 base; J trimming: 5 bases; junction bases outside the gene matches: 7. Germline V gene data show CDR1 as LGHDT and CDR2 as YNNKEL (reference sequence). There are 16 residues in the CDR3. The TCR comes from a woman in her forties or fifties who had recovered from COVID-19. This chain connects TRBV3-1 (or the pseudogene TRBV3-2) to TRBJ2-5; 10 bases line up with TRBD2. Input material: PBMCs or T cells enriched from blood (not recorded which). CDR3 residues: CASSQGSGRAGETQYF. As DNA, the CDR3 is TGTGCCAGCAGCCAAGGCAGCGGGAGGGCCGGTGAGACCCAGTACTTC.